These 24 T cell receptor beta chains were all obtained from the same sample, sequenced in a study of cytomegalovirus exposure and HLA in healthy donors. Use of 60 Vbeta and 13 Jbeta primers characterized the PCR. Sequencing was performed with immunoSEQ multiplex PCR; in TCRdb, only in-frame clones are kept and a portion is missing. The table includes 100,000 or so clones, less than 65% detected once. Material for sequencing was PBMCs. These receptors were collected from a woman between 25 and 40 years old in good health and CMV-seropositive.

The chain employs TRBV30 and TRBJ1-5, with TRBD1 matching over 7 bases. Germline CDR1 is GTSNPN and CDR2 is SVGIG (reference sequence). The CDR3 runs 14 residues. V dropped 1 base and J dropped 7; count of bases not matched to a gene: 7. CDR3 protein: CAWSGPGGGQPQHF. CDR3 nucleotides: TGTGCCTGGAGTGGTCCAGGGGGAGGACAGCCCCAGCATTTT.

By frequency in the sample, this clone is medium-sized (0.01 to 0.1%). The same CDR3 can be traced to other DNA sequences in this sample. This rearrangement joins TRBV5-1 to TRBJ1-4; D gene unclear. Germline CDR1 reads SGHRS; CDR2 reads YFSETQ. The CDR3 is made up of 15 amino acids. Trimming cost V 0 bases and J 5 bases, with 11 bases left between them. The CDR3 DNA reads TGCGCCAGCAGCTTGGCCGAGGGAGGGAATGAAAAACTGTTTTTT. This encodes CASSLAEGGNEKLFF.

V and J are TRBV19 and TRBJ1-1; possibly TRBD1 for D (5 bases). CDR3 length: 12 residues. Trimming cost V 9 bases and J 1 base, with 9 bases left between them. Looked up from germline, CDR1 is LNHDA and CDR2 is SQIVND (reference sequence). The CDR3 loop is CASCRENTEAFF. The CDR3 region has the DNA TGTGCCAGCTGCAGGGAGAACACTGAAGCTTTCTTT.

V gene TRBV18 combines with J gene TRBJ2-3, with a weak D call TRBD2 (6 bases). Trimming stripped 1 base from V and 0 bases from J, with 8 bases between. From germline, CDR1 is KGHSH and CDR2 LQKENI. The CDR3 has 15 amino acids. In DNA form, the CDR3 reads TGTGCCAGCTCACCACGGGGAGGTAGCACAGATACGCAGTATTTT. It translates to CASSPRGGSTDTQYF.

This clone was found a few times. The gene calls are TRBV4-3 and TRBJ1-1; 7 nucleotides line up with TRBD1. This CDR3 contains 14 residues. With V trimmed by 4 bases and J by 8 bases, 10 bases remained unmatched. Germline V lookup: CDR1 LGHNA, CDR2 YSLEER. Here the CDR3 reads CASSRGDSASEAFF. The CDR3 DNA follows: TGCGCCAGCAGCCGAGGGGACAGCGCATCAGAAGCTTTCTTT.

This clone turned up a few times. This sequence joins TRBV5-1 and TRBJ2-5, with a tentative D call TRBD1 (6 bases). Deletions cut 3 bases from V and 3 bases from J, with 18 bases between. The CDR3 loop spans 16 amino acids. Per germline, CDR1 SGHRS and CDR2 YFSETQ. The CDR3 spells CASSSFGTGKKETQYF. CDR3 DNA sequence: TGCGCCAGCAGCTCCTTCGGTACAGGGAAAAAAGAGACCCAGTACTTC.

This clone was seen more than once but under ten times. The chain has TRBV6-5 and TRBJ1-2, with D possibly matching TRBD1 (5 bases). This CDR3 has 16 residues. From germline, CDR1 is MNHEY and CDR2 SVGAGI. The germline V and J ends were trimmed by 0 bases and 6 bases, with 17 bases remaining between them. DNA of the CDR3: TGTGCCAGCAGTTACTCGTCCGTCAGGGCCTCGGATGGCTACACCTTC. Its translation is CASSYSSVRASDGYTF.

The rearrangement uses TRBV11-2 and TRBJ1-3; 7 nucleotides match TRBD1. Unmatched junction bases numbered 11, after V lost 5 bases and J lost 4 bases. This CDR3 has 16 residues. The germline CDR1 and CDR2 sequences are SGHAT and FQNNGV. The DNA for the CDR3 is TGTGCCAGCAGCCTAATTACAGGGGCGGAGGGAAACACCATATATTTT. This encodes CASSLITGAEGNTIYF.

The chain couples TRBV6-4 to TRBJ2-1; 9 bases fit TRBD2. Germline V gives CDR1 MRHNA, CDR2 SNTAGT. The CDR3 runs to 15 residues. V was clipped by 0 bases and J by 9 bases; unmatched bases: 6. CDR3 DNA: TGTGCCAGCAGTGACTCGCGGGGGGGCCCGGCTGAGCAGTTCTTC. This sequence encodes CASSDSRGGPAEQFF.

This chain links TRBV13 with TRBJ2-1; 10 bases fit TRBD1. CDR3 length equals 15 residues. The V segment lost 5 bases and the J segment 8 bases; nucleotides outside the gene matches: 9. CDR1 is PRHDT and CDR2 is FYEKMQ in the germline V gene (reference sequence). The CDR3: CASSMRQGAGDEQFF. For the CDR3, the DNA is TGTGCCAGCAGCATGCGACAGGGGGCGGGAGATGAGCAGTTCTTC.

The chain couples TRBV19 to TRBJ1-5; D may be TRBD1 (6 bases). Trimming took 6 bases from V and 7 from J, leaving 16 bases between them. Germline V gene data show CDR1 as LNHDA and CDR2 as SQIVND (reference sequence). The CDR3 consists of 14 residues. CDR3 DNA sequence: TGTGCCAGTAGCGTGGCAGGGGCTCGGCAGCCCCAGCATTTT. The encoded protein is CASSVAGARQPQHF.

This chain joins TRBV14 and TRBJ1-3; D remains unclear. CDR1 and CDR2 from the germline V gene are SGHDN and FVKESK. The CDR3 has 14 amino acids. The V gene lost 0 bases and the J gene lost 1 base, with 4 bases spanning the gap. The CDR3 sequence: CASSQDLSGNTIYF. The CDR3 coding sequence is TGTGCCAGCAGCCAAGATCTTTCTGGAAACACCATATATTTT.

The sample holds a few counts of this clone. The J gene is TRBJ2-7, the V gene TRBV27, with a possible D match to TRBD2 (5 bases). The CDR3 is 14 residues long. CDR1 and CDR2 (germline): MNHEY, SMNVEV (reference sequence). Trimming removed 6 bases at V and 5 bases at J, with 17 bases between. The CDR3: CASRKTSIRDEQYF. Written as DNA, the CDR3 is TGTGCCAGCAGGAAAACTAGTATAAGAGACGAGCAGTACTTC.

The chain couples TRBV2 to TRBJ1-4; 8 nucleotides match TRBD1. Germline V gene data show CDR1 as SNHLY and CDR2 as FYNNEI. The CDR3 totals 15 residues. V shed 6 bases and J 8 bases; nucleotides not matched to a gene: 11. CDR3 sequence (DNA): TGTGCCAGCAGACAGACAGGGGTTCGGGGGGAAAAACTGTTTTTT. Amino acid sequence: CASRQTGVRGEKLFF.

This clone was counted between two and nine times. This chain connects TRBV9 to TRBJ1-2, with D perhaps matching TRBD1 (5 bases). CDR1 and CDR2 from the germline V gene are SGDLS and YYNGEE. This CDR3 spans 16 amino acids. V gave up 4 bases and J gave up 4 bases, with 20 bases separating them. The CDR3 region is CASSTFNQGPTYGYTF. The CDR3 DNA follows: TGTGCCAGCAGCACCTTCAACCAGGGCCCCACCTATGGCTACACCTTC.

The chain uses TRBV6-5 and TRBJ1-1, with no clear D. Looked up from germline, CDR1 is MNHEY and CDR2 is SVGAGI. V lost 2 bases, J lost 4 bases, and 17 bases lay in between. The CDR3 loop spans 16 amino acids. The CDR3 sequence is CASSYVRLISGTEAFF. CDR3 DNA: TGTGCCAGCAGTTACGTCCGACTTATTTCTGGCACTGAAGCTTTCTTT.

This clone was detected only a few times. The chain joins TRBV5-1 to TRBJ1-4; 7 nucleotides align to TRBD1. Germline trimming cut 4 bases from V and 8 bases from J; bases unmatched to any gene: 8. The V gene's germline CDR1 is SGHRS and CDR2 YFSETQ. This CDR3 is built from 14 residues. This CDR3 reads CASSIGTVGEKLFF. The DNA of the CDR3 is TGCGCCAGCAGCATCGGGACAGTGGGCGAAAAACTGTTTTTT.

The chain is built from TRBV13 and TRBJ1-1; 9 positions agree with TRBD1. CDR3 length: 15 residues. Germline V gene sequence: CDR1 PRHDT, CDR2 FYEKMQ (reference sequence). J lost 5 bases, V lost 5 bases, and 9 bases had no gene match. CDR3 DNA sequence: TGTGCCAGCAGCAACAAACAGGGGGCGCGGACTGAAGCTTTCTTT. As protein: CASSNKQGARTEAFF.

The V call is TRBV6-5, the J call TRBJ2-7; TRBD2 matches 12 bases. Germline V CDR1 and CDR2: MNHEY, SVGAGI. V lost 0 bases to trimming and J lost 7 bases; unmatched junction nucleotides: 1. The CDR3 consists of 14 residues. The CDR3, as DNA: TGTGCCAGCAGTTACTCAGGGACTAGCGGGGAGCAGTACTTC. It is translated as CASSYSGTSGEQYF.

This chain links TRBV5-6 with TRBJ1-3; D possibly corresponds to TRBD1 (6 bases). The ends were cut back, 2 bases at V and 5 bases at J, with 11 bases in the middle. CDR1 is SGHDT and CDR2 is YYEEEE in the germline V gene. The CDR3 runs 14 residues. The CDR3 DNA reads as TGTGCCAGCAGCTTCTACCAGGGGAGAAACACCATATATTTT. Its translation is CASSFYQGRNTIYF.

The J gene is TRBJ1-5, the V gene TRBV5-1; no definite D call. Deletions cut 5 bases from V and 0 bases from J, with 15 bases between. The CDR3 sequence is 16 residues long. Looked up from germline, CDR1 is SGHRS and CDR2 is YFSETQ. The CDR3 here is CASSHWNSHSNQPQHF. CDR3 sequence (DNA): TGCGCCAGCAGTCATTGGAACAGCCATAGCAATCAGCCCCAGCATTTT.

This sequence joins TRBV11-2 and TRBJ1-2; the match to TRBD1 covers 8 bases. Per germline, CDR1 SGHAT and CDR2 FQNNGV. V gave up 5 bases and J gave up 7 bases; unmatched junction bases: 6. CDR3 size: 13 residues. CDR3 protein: CASSPGQGRGYTF. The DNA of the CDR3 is TGTGCCAGCAGCCCAGGACAGGGTCGTGGCTACACCTTC.

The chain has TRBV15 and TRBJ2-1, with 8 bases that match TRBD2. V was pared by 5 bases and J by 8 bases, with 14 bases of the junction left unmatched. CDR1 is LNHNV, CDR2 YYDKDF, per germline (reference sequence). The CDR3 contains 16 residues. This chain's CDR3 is CATSRATISGVYEQFF. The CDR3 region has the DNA TGTGCCACCAGCCGAGCGACTATTAGCGGGGTCTATGAGCAGTTCTTC. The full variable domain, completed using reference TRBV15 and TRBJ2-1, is DAMVIQNPRYQVTQFGKPVTLSCSQTLNHNVMYWYQQKSSQAPKLLFHYYDKDFNNEADTPDNFQSRRPNTSFCFLDIRSPGLGDTAMYLCATSRATISGVYEQFFGPGTRLTVL.

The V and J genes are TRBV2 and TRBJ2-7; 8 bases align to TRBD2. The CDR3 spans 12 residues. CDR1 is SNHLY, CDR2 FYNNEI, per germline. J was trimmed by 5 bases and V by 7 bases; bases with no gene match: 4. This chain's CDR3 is CASNRLANEQYF. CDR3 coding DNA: TGTGCCAGCAATCGACTAGCGAACGAGCAGTACTTC.